This TCR beta chain was sequenced during a study of T cell repertoires in cytomegalovirus infection. Broader study findings: In two of eight donors, the top clonotype was HLA-C-restricted CMV-specific.

With regard to this clonotype: As yet, its antigen is unknown.

Each CDR3 protein is one row after TCRdb ran MiXCR on the reads. The repertoire holds around 570,000 distinct CDR3 sequences, with under 45% as singletons. V was clipped by 0 bases and J by 6 bases, with 5 bases between them. The CDR3 spans 11 residues. Germline V CDR1 and CDR2: DFQATT, SNEGSKA (reference sequence). The specimen comprised cultured PBMCs, sampled from culture after CMV antigen stimulation. The receptor was isolated from a human donor in good health (CMV status not recorded). Some clones in this sample may be carry-over from other donors' samples. V and J are TRBV20-1 and TRBJ1-1; D is undetermined. In nucleotides, the CDR3 is TGCAGTGCTAGAGATGGACCTGAAGCTTTCTTT. It is translated as CSARDGPEAFF.